This is a list of T cell receptor beta chains from one sample in a study of cytomegalovirus exposure and HLA in healthy donors. Some clones are missing from TCRdb's copy, which holds only in-frame ones; the method was immunoSEQ multiplex PCR. The sample consists of more than 130,000 clones, over 75% of them appearing once. Material: PBMCs. Receptors originate from a man aged 30 to 39 in good health and CMV-seronegative. CDR3s include the opening cysteine and the closing phenylalanine or tryptophan. A D gene is named only where the DNA matches it firmly. Expanded clones are given a class, and other clones once, few, many or no size at all.

D | size | J | V | DNA | CDR3
. | . | TRBJ1-2 | TRBV23-1 | TGCGCCAGCATACAGCTTAACTATGGCTACACCTTC | CASIQLNYGYTF
TRBD1 | . | TRBJ2-7 | TRBV11-2 | TGTGCCAGCAGCTTAGGGGTAGGGGGCATTGAATACTACGAGCAGTACTTC | CASSLGVGGIEYYEQYF
TRBD1 | . | TRBJ1-1 | TRBV27 | TGTGCCAGCAGTTTACGAACAGGGGGTATGAAAGCTTTCTTT | CASSLRTGGMKAFF
TRBD1 | . | TRBJ2-1 | TRBV5-1 | TGCGCCAGCAGCTTGTCCCCCCAAGGACAGGGGAGGAATGAGCAGTTCTTC | CASSLSPQGQGRNEQFF
. | . | TRBJ2-2 | TRBV5-1 | TGCGCCAGCAGCTTGGACAGGCTGAACACCGGGGAGCTGTTTTTT | CASSLDRLNTGELFF
. | once | TRBJ1-5 | TRBV6-5 | TGTGCCAGCAGCATGAGGGGTGAGGGAGGGCAGCCCCAGCATTTT | CASSMRGEGGQPQHF
. | . | TRBJ2-5 | TRBV19 | TGTGCCAGTAGTATCGGGTGGCCCCAAGAGACCCAGTACTTC | CASSIGWPQETQYF
TRBD2 | few | TRBJ2-7 | TRBV4-1 | TGCGCCAGCAGCCAAGAATATAGCGGGAGCTACGAGCAGTACTTC | CASSQEYSGSYEQYF
TRBD1 | . | TRBJ2-3 | TRBV5-6 | TGTGCCAGCAGCTTGTTGACAGGGGGCGCAGATACGCAGTATTTT | CASSLLTGGADTQYF
TRBD1 | once | TRBJ1-1 | TRBV15 | TGTGCCACCAGCAGAGCGAGGACAGGCTTGAACACTGAAGCTTTCTTT | CATSRARTGLNTEAFF
TRBD1 | . | TRBJ1-1 | TRBV5-1 | TGCGCCAGCAGCTTGGGGACAGGGGGCGAAGCTTTCTTT | CASSLGTGGEAFF
TRBD1 | . | TRBJ1-5 | TRBV28 | TGTGCCAGCAGGACAGGGAGCTATAGCAATCAGCCCCAGCATTTT | CASRTGSYSNQPQHF
. | . | TRBJ1-2 | TRBV5-6 | TGTGCCAGCAGCGAAGCCCGACACGTACCTAACTATGGCTACACCTTC | CASSEARHVPNYGYTF
TRBD2 | once | TRBJ2-5 | TRBV9 | TGTGCCAGCAGCGTAGTAGCAGCGGGAGGGAAAGAGACCCAGTACTTC | CASSVVAAGGKETQYF
. | . | TRBJ1-2 | TRBV7-9 | TGTGCCAGCAGCTCCGCGGGCTATGGCTACACCTTC | CASSSAGYGYTF
TRBD2 | . | TRBJ2-5 | TRBV13 | TGTGCCAGCAGTAGGACTAGCGGGCCATGGGAGACCCAGTACTTC | CASSRTSGPWETQYF
TRBD2 | . | TRBJ2-1 | TRBV4-2 | TGTGCCAGCAGCCAAGATACTCAGACTAGCGCTAAGCAGTTCTTC | CASSQDTQTSAKQFF
. | . | TRBJ1-1 | TRBV5-6 | TGTGCCAGCAGCGACCTCAGACAGGAGTGGGGTAACACTGAAGCTTTCTTT | CASSDLRQEWGNTEAFF
. | . | TRBJ1-2 | TRBV28 | TGTGCCAGCAGTACCTCTTGGGGGGAAAACTATGGCTACACCTTC | CASSTSWGENYGYTF
. | . | TRBJ1-6 | TRBV21-1 | TGTGCCAGCAGCAAAGCCGGACAGGGGAACCCCACCCATAATTCACCCCTCCACTTT | CASSKAGQGNPTHNSPLHF
TRBD1 | once | TRBJ1-4 | TRBV5-1 | TGCGCCAGCAGCCCCCCGACAGGGGGCGGAGGGGGTGAAAAACTGTTTTTT | CASSPPTGGGGGEKLFF
TRBD2 | . | TRBJ2-3 | TRBV19 | TGTGCCAGTAGTATGGTACTAGCGGGAGGCACAGATACGCAGTATTTT | CASSMVLAGGTDTQYF
. | . | TRBJ1-1 | TRBV7-9 | TGTGCCAGCAGCTTAGCAGGGGACACTGAAGCTTTCTTT | CASSLAGDTEAFF
. | . | TRBJ1-2 | TRBV2 | TGTGCCAGCAACTCTAATCAACACTATGGCTACACCTTC | CASNSNQHYGYTF
TRBD1 | . | TRBJ1-1 | TRBV10-2 | TGCGCCAGCAGTGAGCCGTACAGGGGGAACACTGAAGCTTTCTTT | CASSEPYRGNTEAFF
. | . | TRBJ1-1 | TRBV27 | TGTGCCAGCAGTTTATTAGGGGCAACTTTCTTT | CASSLLGATFF
. | . | TRBJ1-5 | TRBV28 | TGTGCCAGCAGTTTAATAAGCAGGGTGATCGGTCAGCCCCAGCATTTT | CASSLISRVIGQPQHF
. | . | TRBJ1-6 | TRBV28 | TGTGCCAGCAGGAGCAGGGTGGCCTATAATTCACCCCTCAACTTT | CASRSRVAYNSPLNF
TRBD1 | few | TRBJ1-3 | TRBV4-1 | TGCGCCAGCAGCCACTCCGGGACAGGGGAGGGAGGAAACACCATATATTTT | CASSHSGTGEGGNTIYF
. | . | TRBJ2-7 | TRBV25-1 | TGTGCCAGCAGTGAACCGGACAGCCCATACGAGCAGTACTTC | CASSEPDSPYEQYF
TRBD1 | . | TRBJ2-1 | TRBV19 | TGTGCCAGTAGAGCGACAGGGGGTAAATCCTACAATGAGCAGTTCTTC | CASRATGGKSYNEQFF
. | . | TRBJ1-4 | TRBV13 | TGTGCCAGCAGCTTAGGCCCCCAGCGTGAAAAACTGTTTTTT | CASSLGPQREKLFF